These T cell receptor beta chains were read from a single sample in a study of cytomegalovirus exposure and HLA in healthy donors. Measured with immunoSEQ multiplex PCR; TCRdb has only the in-frame clones, and not every one. The sample contains 100,000 to 120,000 clones, around three quarters of which appear only once. Sequenced material: PBMCs. The receptors derive from a woman between 25 and 40 years old in good health and CMV-seronegative. Each CDR3 is given with its conserved first and last residue. Fields, in order: D gene, clone size, V gene, J gene, CDR3 protein, CDR3 DNA. A D gene is named only where the DNA matches it firmly. The listing skips clone size in some rows; elsewhere it reads once, few, many or a size class.

d_call: TRBD1
clone_size: .
v_call: TRBV9
j_call: TRBJ2-7
cdr3_aa: CASSAGAGTGVREQYF
cdr3_nt: TGTGCCAGCAGCGCAGGGGCCGGGACAGGGGTTCGGGAGCAGTACTTC

d_call: .
clone_size: .
v_call: TRBV7-6
j_call: TRBJ2-5
cdr3_aa: CASSHTEGLETQYF
cdr3_nt: TGTGCCAGCAGCCATACGGAGGGGTTGGAGACCCAGTACTTC

d_call: TRBD1
clone_size: .
v_call: TRBV7-9
j_call: TRBJ2-5
cdr3_aa: CASSIQGVQETQYF
cdr3_nt: TGTGCCAGCAGCATACAGGGGGTCCAAGAGACCCAGTACTTC

d_call: .
clone_size: .
v_call: TRBV28
j_call: TRBJ1-5
cdr3_aa: CASRPPGASNQPQHF
cdr3_nt: TGTGCCAGCAGGCCCCCAGGGGCTAGCAATCAGCCCCAGCATTTT

d_call: .
clone_size: .
v_call: TRBV4-3
j_call: TRBJ2-7
cdr3_aa: CASSQDPRDEQYF
cdr3_nt: TGCGCCAGCAGCCAAGATCCGAGGGACGAGCAGTACTTC

d_call: .
clone_size: .
v_call: TRBV20-1
j_call: TRBJ1-1
cdr3_aa: CSARRAFF
cdr3_nt: TGCAGTGCGCGGAGGGCTTTCTTT

d_call: .
clone_size: .
v_call: TRBV7-9
j_call: TRBJ1-6
cdr3_aa: CASSLGSERESPLHF
cdr3_nt: TGTGCCAGCAGCTTAGGGTCCGAGAGAGAATCACCCCTCCACTTT

d_call: TRBD1
clone_size: .
v_call: TRBV5-4
j_call: TRBJ1-2
cdr3_aa: CASSFGAGGVRGYTF
cdr3_nt: TGTGCCAGCAGCTTCGGTGCAGGGGGCGTGCGTGGCTACACCTTC

d_call: .
clone_size: .
v_call: TRBV28
j_call: TRBJ1-6
cdr3_aa: CATNWGQSYNSPLHF
cdr3_nt: TGTGCCACAAACTGGGGGCAGTCCTATAATTCACCCCTCCACTTT

d_call: TRBD1
clone_size: .
v_call: TRBV13
j_call: TRBJ1-1
cdr3_aa: CASSPVGSGGEKNTEAFF
cdr3_nt: TGTGCCAGCAGCCCCGTGGGCTCAGGGGGCGAGAAGAACACTGAAGCTTTCTTT

d_call: .
clone_size: .
v_call: TRBV7-6
j_call: TRBJ1-6
cdr3_aa: CASSPETARNSPLHF
cdr3_nt: TGTGCCAGCAGCCCCGAGACAGCGCGGAATTCACCCCTCCACTTT

d_call: TRBD1
clone_size: .
v_call: TRBV28
j_call: TRBJ2-5
cdr3_aa: CASSQDRGLETQYF
cdr3_nt: TGTGCCAGCAGCCAGGACAGGGGGCTGGAGACCCAGTACTTC

d_call: .
clone_size: .
v_call: TRBV4-2
j_call: TRBJ2-2
cdr3_aa: CASSQEVVRGTGELFF
cdr3_nt: TGTGCCAGCAGCCAAGAAGTTGTAAGGGGCACCGGGGAGCTGTTTTTT

d_call: .
clone_size: .
v_call: TRBV5-4
j_call: TRBJ2-6
cdr3_aa: CASSPPGTGANVLTF
cdr3_nt: TGTGCCAGCAGCCCCCCAGGCACTGGGGCCAACGTCCTGACTTTC

d_call: .
clone_size: .
v_call: TRBV4-3
j_call: TRBJ1-5
cdr3_aa: CASSQGLLHYSNQPQHF
cdr3_nt: TGCGCCAGCAGCCAAGGCTTGCTTCACTATAGCAATCAGCCCCAGCATTTT

d_call: TRBD1
clone_size: .
v_call: TRBV15
j_call: TRBJ2-1
cdr3_aa: CATSRDLQGLGEQFF
cdr3_nt: TGTGCCACCAGCAGAGATCTACAGGGGCTGGGGGAGCAGTTCTTC

d_call: .
clone_size: .
v_call: TRBV7-2
j_call: TRBJ1-5
cdr3_aa: CASSRREGGKPQHF
cdr3_nt: TGTGCCAGCAGCCGGAGGGAGGGAGGAAAGCCCCAGCATTTT

d_call: TRBD2
clone_size: .
v_call: TRBV7-9
j_call: TRBJ2-1
cdr3_aa: CASSASGRAYEQFF
cdr3_nt: TGTGCCAGCAGCGCTAGCGGGAGGGCCTATGAGCAGTTCTTC

d_call: TRBD1
clone_size: .
v_call: TRBV10-3
j_call: TRBJ1-1
cdr3_aa: CAIRAGQGNTEAFF
cdr3_nt: TGTGCCATCAGGGCGGGACAGGGTAACACTGAAGCTTTCTTT

d_call: TRBD1
clone_size: .
v_call: TRBV28
j_call: TRBJ1-3
cdr3_aa: CASTETGSGNTIYF
cdr3_nt: TGTGCCAGCACCGAGACAGGGTCAGGAAACACCATATATTTT

d_call: .
clone_size: .
v_call: TRBV14
j_call: TRBJ1-1
cdr3_aa: CASSQGLDRNTEAFF
cdr3_nt: TGTGCCAGCAGCCAAGGATTAGACAGGAACACTGAAGCTTTCTTT

d_call: TRBD1
clone_size: few
v_call: TRBV30
j_call: TRBJ1-1
cdr3_aa: CAWGRGLGTEAFF
cdr3_nt: TGTGCCTGGGGCAGGGGGCTGGGTACTGAAGCTTTCTTT

d_call: .
clone_size: .
v_call: TRBV28
j_call: TRBJ2-7
cdr3_aa: CASSSGFEQYF
cdr3_nt: TGTGCCAGCAGTTCCGGGTTCGAGCAGTACTTC

d_call: TRBD1
clone_size: .
v_call: TRBV6-6
j_call: TRBJ2-2
cdr3_aa: CASSYPDRDTGELFF
cdr3_nt: TGTGCCAGCAGTTACCCGGACAGGGACACCGGGGAGCTGTTTTTT

d_call: .
clone_size: .
v_call: TRBV28
j_call: TRBJ2-7
cdr3_aa: CASSLPTNPYEQYF
cdr3_nt: TGTGCCAGCAGTCTACCGACAAACCCCTACGAGCAGTACTTC

d_call: TRBD1
clone_size: .
v_call: TRBV27
j_call: TRBJ1-2
cdr3_aa: CASSFGNRGGYTF
cdr3_nt: TGTGCCAGCAGTTTCGGAAACAGGGGTGGCTACACCTTC

d_call: .
clone_size: .
v_call: TRBV7-9
j_call: TRBJ1-2
cdr3_aa: CASSLVGEGYTF
cdr3_nt: TGTGCCAGCAGCTTAGTCGGGGAGGGCTACACCTTC

d_call: .
clone_size: .
v_call: TRBV30
j_call: TRBJ1-1
cdr3_aa: CAWSSQGGTEAFF
cdr3_nt: TGTGCCTGGAGTAGCCAGGGTGGAACTGAAGCTTTCTTT

d_call: TRBD1
clone_size: .
v_call: TRBV7-9
j_call: TRBJ2-1
cdr3_aa: CASSLPQTGRVGEQFF
cdr3_nt: TGTGCCAGCAGCTTACCACAGACAGGGCGGGTAGGTGAGCAGTTCTTC

d_call: .
clone_size: .
v_call: TRBV28
j_call: TRBJ1-5
cdr3_aa: CASSLWMGQGNQPQHF
cdr3_nt: TGTGCCAGCAGTTTATGGATGGGACAAGGAAATCAGCCCCAGCATTTT

d_call: TRBD1
clone_size: .
v_call: TRBV28
j_call: TRBJ2-7
cdr3_aa: CASGQGAPREQYF
cdr3_nt: TGTGCCAGCGGGCAGGGGGCGCCGAGGGAGCAGTACTTC

d_call: .
clone_size: .
v_call: TRBV7-2
j_call: TRBJ2-7
cdr3_aa: CASSLERGEQYF
cdr3_nt: TGTGCCAGCAGCTTAGAACGGGGCGAGCAGTACTTC

d_call: TRBD1
clone_size: .
v_call: TRBV10-3
j_call: TRBJ1-2
cdr3_aa: CAISGGGTGGGYTF
cdr3_nt: TGTGCCATCAGTGGAGGTGGGACAGGGGGAGGCTACACCTTC

d_call: .
clone_size: .
v_call: TRBV5-1
j_call: TRBJ2-1
cdr3_aa: CASSWPGTSSYNEQFF
cdr3_nt: TGCGCCAGCAGCTGGCCCGGGACTTCCTCCTACAATGAGCAGTTCTTC

d_call: .
clone_size: .
v_call: TRBV6-5
j_call: TRBJ2-2
cdr3_aa: CASSYSLELGELFF
cdr3_nt: TGTGCCAGCAGTTACTCGTTGGAGTTAGGGGAGCTGTTTTTT

d_call: TRBD2
clone_size: .
v_call: TRBV29-1
j_call: TRBJ2-3
cdr3_aa: CSVARAGGGTDTQYF
cdr3_nt: TGCAGCGTGGCTAGAGCGGGGGGCGGCACAGATACGCAGTATTTT

d_call: TRBD1
clone_size: .
v_call: TRBV19
j_call: TRBJ2-1
cdr3_aa: CASSTGGAGRNEQFF
cdr3_nt: TGTGCCAGTTCTACAGGGGGCGCGGGAAGGAATGAGCAGTTCTTC

d_call: TRBD1
clone_size: .
v_call: TRBV28
j_call: TRBJ1-5
cdr3_aa: CATSDRGSNQPQHF
cdr3_nt: TGTGCCACTTCTGACAGGGGAAGCAATCAGCCCCAGCATTTT

d_call: TRBD2
clone_size: .
v_call: TRBV10-2
j_call: TRBJ2-7
cdr3_aa: CASSLSGGASYEQYF
cdr3_nt: TGCGCCAGCAGTTTGAGCGGGGGGGCCTCCTACGAGCAGTACTTC

d_call: TRBD1
clone_size: .
v_call: TRBV27
j_call: TRBJ1-1
cdr3_aa: CASRDRGNTEAFF
cdr3_nt: TGTGCCAGCAGAGACAGGGGGAACACTGAAGCTTTCTTT

d_call: .
clone_size: .
v_call: TRBV5-6
j_call: TRBJ2-7
cdr3_aa: CASSLQYTHEQYF
cdr3_nt: TGTGCCAGCAGCCTGCAGTACACCCACGAGCAGTACTTC